The 26 T cell receptor beta chains presented below share a single source sample, sequenced in a study of blood T cell repertoires in COVID-19. Sequencing used immunoSEQ multiplex PCR; TCRdb keeps in-frame clones, though not all of them. The sample has around 180,000 clones, about 87% seen once. The specimen was peripheral blood. Receptors were obtained from a man aged 55 to 70 with acute or convalescent COVID-19.

This rearrangement joins TRBV3-1 (or the pseudogene TRBV3-2) to TRBJ1-2, with D perhaps matching TRBD1 (6 bases). The CDR3 contains 12 residues. V lost 7 bases, J lost 0 bases, and 6 bases lay in between. CDR1 LGHDT and CDR2 YNNKEL come from the germline V gene (reference sequence). This CDR3 is CASNRANYGYTF. CDR3 DNA sequence: TGTGCCAGCAACAGGGCTAACTATGGCTACACCTTC.

This chain connects TRBV4-3 to TRBJ2-3; TRBD2 agrees at 10 bases. The CDR3 is 18 residues long. The V and J ends lost 0 bases and 0 bases, in that order; junction bases with no gene match: 6. CDR1 is LGHNA and CDR2 is YSLEER in the germline V gene. The DNA of the CDR3 is TGCGCCAGCAGCCAAGATGGAGTAGCGGGAGGTAGCACAGATACGCAGTATTTT. It is translated as CASSQDGVAGGSTDTQYF.

In this sample, this clone turned up a few times. V gene TRBV10-2 combines with J gene TRBJ2-7, with TRBD1 identical over 10 bases. With 3 bases clipped from V and 6 bases from J, the junction kept 2 bases outside the gene matches. Germline V gene lookup returns CDR1 WSHSY and CDR2 SAAADI. This CDR3 comprises 13 residues. Here the CDR3 DNA reads TGCGCCAGCAGTGATCGGGACAGGGGCGAGCAGTACGTC. Translation gives CASSDRDRGEQYV.

This clone was observed once. V and J are TRBV25-1 and TRBJ1-3; D is undetermined. Germline CDR1 reads MGHDK; CDR2 reads SYGVNS. This CDR3 is built from 14 residues. V dropped 4 bases and J dropped 1 base, with 8 bases sitting between them. The CDR3 DNA reads as TGTGCCAGCAGTGCTCGACTATCTGGAAACACCATATATTTT. Translating it yields CASSARLSGNTIYF.

V gene TRBV7-2 combines with J gene TRBJ2-2; 8 nucleotides align to TRBD1. The ends lost 5 bases at V and 4 bases at J; junction bases unmatched: 6. The V gene's germline CDR1 is SGHTA and CDR2 FQGNSA. This CDR3 spans 15 amino acids. CDR3 sequence (DNA): TGTGCCAGCAGCCTGGACAGGGCGGGCACCGGGGAGCTGTTTTTT. It encodes CASSLDRAGTGELFF.

The V call is TRBV6-6, the J call TRBJ1-2, with TRBD1 matching 10 bases. Germline V lookup: CDR1 MNHNY, CDR2 SVGAGI (reference sequence). V trimming: 4 bases; J trimming: 8 bases; junction bases outside the gene matches: 7. The CDR3 is 14 amino acids. The CDR3 sequence: CASSLTGGAEGYTF. Here the CDR3 DNA reads TGTGCCAGCAGTTTGACAGGGGGCGCGGAGGGCTACACCTTC.

J is TRBJ1-1 and V is TRBV29-1; D call uncertain. Germline CDR1 SQVTM, CDR2 ANQGSEA. The V end lost 6 bases, the J end lost 0 bases, and 8 bases lay between the germline ends. This CDR3 has 12 residues. The CDR3 DNA reads TGCAGCGTAGCCCTTATGAACACTGAAGCTTTCTTT. It codes for CSVALMNTEAFF.

In nucleotides, the CDR3 is TGTGCCAGCAGCTTGGGAGTTCAAGAGACCCAGTACTTC. Its protein product is CASSLGVQETQYF. The chain links TRBV7-9 to TRBJ2-5, with a weak D call TRBD2 (5 bases). CDR3 length: 13 residues. Germline CDR1 is SEHNR and CDR2 is FQNEAQ (reference sequence). Trimming removed 3 bases from V and 2 bases from J, with 7 bases in between.

This clone appeared once. The chain employs TRBV14 and TRBJ2-7; 9 bases are shared with TRBD2. There are 16 residues in the CDR3. Germline V gene data show CDR1 as SGHDN and CDR2 as FVKESK. The V and J ends lost 1 base and 3 bases, in that order; junction bases with no gene match: 7. CDR3 DNA sequence: TGTGCCAGCAGCCAAGCTGTGGGACTAGCCTTCTACGAGCAGTACTTC. Translation gives CASSQAVGLAFYEQYF.

The CDR3 region has the DNA TGTGCCAGCAGCTTAGAGGCCGGGACAGGGGCCCAGCCCCAGCATTTT. It specifies CASSLEAGTGAQPQHF. The chain employs TRBV7-9 and TRBJ1-5, with 10 positions matching TRBD1. The J segment lost 7 bases and the V segment lost 1 base, leaving 7 bases of the junction unmatched. The CDR3 has 16 amino acids. Germline V CDR1 and CDR2: SEHNR, FQNEAQ (reference sequence).

The chain carries TRBV6-1 and TRBJ1-5; 9 nucleotides line up with TRBD1. The V and J ends lost 10 bases and 15 bases, in that order; junction bases with no gene match: 13. Per the germline V gene, CDR1 is MNHNS and CDR2 is SASEGT. This CDR3 has 12 residues. The CDR3 DNA is TGTGCCACCGACATAAACAGGGGGCCCTCGCATTTT. It encodes CATDINRGPSHF.

This rearrangement joins TRBV6-5 to TRBJ1-1; weak D call: TRBD1 (5 bases). Trimming removed 6 bases at V and 0 bases at J, with 8 bases between. The CDR3 totals 13 residues. Germline CDR1 reads MNHEY; CDR2 reads SVGAGI. CDR3 loop: CASRVTVNTEAFF. The CDR3 DNA reads as TGTGCCAGCAGGGTGACAGTGAACACTGAAGCTTTCTTT.

The V gene is TRBV6-6, the J gene TRBJ2-1; 13 nucleotides agree with TRBD2. The trim removed 6 bases at V and 10 bases at J, leaving 27 bases unmatched. Germline loops: CDR1 MNHNY, CDR2 SVGAGI (reference sequence). The CDR3 has 21 residues. This chain's CDR3 is CASSPGQGVPRTSGGRAEQFF. The CDR3, as DNA: TGTGCCAGCAGCCCGGGACAGGGGGTCCCTAGGACTAGCGGGGGCCGAGCGGAGCAGTTCTTC.

V gene TRBV30 combines with J gene TRBJ1-2, with D perhaps matching TRBD1 (5 bases). Germline-derived CDR1 and CDR2 are GTSNPN and SVGIG (reference sequence). CDR3 length: 18 amino acids. V shed 0 bases and J shed 3 bases, with 23 bases lying between them. The CDR3 protein is CAWSVGRQGYGPHYGYTF. CDR3 sequence (DNA): TGTGCCTGGAGTGTGGGGCGGCAGGGCTACGGTCCGCACTATGGCTACACCTTC. Full variable domain (outside the CDR3, taken from reference TRBV30 and TRBJ1-2): SQTIHQWPATLVQPVGSPLSLECTVEGTSNPNLYWYRQAAGRGLQLLFYSVGIGQISSEVPQNLSASRPQDRQFILSSKKLLLSDSGFYLCAWSVGRQGYGPHYGYTFGSGTRLTVV.

V usage is TRBV30 and J usage is TRBJ2-7; 10 positions agree with TRBD1. This CDR3 has 13 residues. V lost 5 bases, J lost 5 bases, and 6 bases stayed unmatched. Germline loops: CDR1 GTSNPN, CDR2 SVGIG (reference sequence). The CDR3, as DNA: TGTGCCTGGGATGGGACAGGGGCCCACGAGCAGTACTTC. Translation gives CAWDGTGAHEQYF.

The chain carries TRBV11-2 and TRBJ1-2, with 8 bases lining up with TRBD1. The CDR3 has 15 amino acids. V gave up 5 bases and J gave up 4 bases; unmatched junction bases: 9. Germline V lookup: CDR1 SGHAT, CDR2 FQNNGV. This chain's CDR3 is CASSPSGGGGYGYTF. The CDR3 DNA reads as TGTGCCAGCAGCCCGTCAGGGGGCGGGGGCTATGGCTACACCTTC.

The V and J genes are TRBV7-9 and TRBJ1-1; D possibly corresponds to TRBD1 (5 bases). The CDR3 sequence is 15 residues long. Trimming took off 5 bases at V and 3 bases at J, with 16 bases between the two ends. Germline V CDR1 and CDR2: SEHNR, FQNEAQ (reference sequence). CDR3 in amino acids: CASSPRTSDDTEAFF. CDR3 sequence (DNA): TGTGCCAGCAGCCCACGGACAAGCGACGACACTGAAGCTTTCTTT.

The chain has TRBV27 and TRBJ1-1, with D possibly TRBD1 on 5 matching bases. The CDR3 extends over 13 amino acids. Germline values: CDR1 MNHEY, CDR2 SMNVEV (reference sequence). Trimming stripped 8 bases from V and 6 bases from J, with 16 bases between. The DNA of the CDR3 is TGTGCCAGCGGGGTCGGGGGAAGCGCTGAAGCTTTCTTT. It yields the protein CASGVGGSAEAFF.

The chain employs TRBV7-8 and TRBJ2-1; 10 nucleotides agree with TRBD1. J lost 5 bases, V lost 3 bases, and 4 bases had no gene match. Per germline, CDR1 SGHVS and CDR2 FQNEAQ. The CDR3 loop spans 15 amino acids. CDR3 residues: CASSFRDRGHNEQFF. The CDR3 bases are TGTGCCAGCAGCTTTCGGGACAGGGGTCACAATGAGCAGTTCTTC. The full variable domain, rest sourced from reference TRBV7-8 and TRBJ2-1, is GAGVSQSPRYKVAKRGQDVALRCDPISGHVSLFWYQQALGQGPEFLTYFQNEAQLDKSGLPSDRFFAERPEGSVSTLKIQRTQQEDSAVYLCASSFRDRGHNEQFFGPGTRLTVL.

The V gene is TRBV7-6, the J gene TRBJ2-2; the D gene is possibly TRBD1 (5 bases). The CDR3 sequence is 15 residues long. Germline lookup yields CDR1 SGHVS and CDR2 FNYEAQ. Trimming left V 3 bases short and J 2 bases short, with 10 bases between. The chain's CDR3 is CASSFEGANTGELFF. CDR3 coding DNA: TGTGCCAGCAGCTTCGAAGGGGCTAACACCGGGGAGCTGTTTTTT.

The chain has TRBV18 and TRBJ1-3; D is perhaps TRBD1 (6 bases). The germline V and J ends were trimmed by 5 bases and 0 bases, with 11 bases remaining between them. This CDR3 region has 15 residues. Looked up from germline, CDR1 is KGHSH and CDR2 is LQKENI. CDR3 nucleotide sequence: TGTGCCAGCTCAAAGGACAGAACCTCTGGAAACACCATATATTTT. As protein: CASSKDRTSGNTIYF.

The chain has TRBV7-3 and TRBJ2-5; maybe TRBD2 (6 bases). V was clipped by 5 bases and J by 2 bases, with 15 bases between them. The CDR3 length is 15 residues. Germline V CDR1 and CDR2: SGHTA, FQGTGA. CDR3 residues: CASSPRGGVQETQYF. CDR3 in DNA: TGTGCCAGCAGCCCGCGGGGCGGGGTACAAGAGACCCAGTACTTC.

The rearrangement joins TRBV7-9 to TRBJ1-2; TRBD1 matches 9 bases. Germline V gene lookup returns CDR1 SEHNR and CDR2 FQNEAQ (reference sequence). The CDR3 consists of 16 residues. V was clipped by 0 bases and J by 4 bases; unmatched bases: 6. Here the CDR3 reads CASSLATGGLSYGYTF. The CDR3 DNA follows: TGTGCCAGCAGCTTAGCGACAGGGGGGTTGAGCTATGGCTACACCTTC. Variable domain in full (rest from reference TRBV7-9 and TRBJ1-2): DTGVSQNPRHKITKRGQNVTFRCDPISEHNRLYWYRQTLGQGPEFLTYFQNEAQLEKSRLLSDRFSAERPKGSFSTLEIQRTEQGDSAMYLCASSLATGGLSYGYTFGSGTRLTVV.

CDR3 residues: CASRDTLGTDTQYF. The CDR3 DNA reads TGCGCCAGCAGGGACACTTTGGGCACAGATACGCAGTATTTT. V gene TRBV5-1 combines with J gene TRBJ2-3; a weak D match, TRBD1 (5 bases). CDR3 length: 14 residues. Trimming stripped 5 bases from V and 1 base from J, with 11 bases between. From germline, CDR1 is SGHRS and CDR2 YFSETQ.

The gene calls are TRBV29-1 and TRBJ1-3; 7 nucleotides match TRBD1. With 7 bases clipped from V and 3 bases from J, the junction kept 6 bases outside the gene matches. The CDR3 has 13 residues. Per the germline V gene, CDR1 is SQVTM and CDR2 is ANQGSEA. The CDR3 loop is CSALTGFGNTIYF. DNA of the CDR3: TGCAGCGCCCTGACAGGGTTTGGAAACACCATATATTTT. Complete variable domain (other parts from reference TRBV29-1 and TRBJ1-3): SAVISQKPSRDICQRGTSLTIQCQVDSQVTMMFWYRQQPGQSLTLIATANQGSEATYESGFVIDKFPISRPNLTFSTLTVSNMSPEDSSIYLCSALTGFGNTIYFGEGSWLTVV.

V and J are TRBV2 and TRBJ2-6, with D hard to call. Trimming removed 3 bases from V and 2 bases from J, with 5 bases in between. Germline lookup yields CDR1 SNHLY and CDR2 FYNNEI. This CDR3 is 14 amino acids long. CDR3 sequence reads: CASSDFAGANVLTF. The CDR3 nucleotides read TGTGCCAGCAGTGACTTCGCTGGGGCCAACGTCCTGACTTTC.